This T cell receptor beta chain originates from a study of blood T cell repertoires in COVID-19. Background on the study: Samples came from the United States, Italy and Spain, spanning acute and convalescent COVID-19. PBMCs, B-cell-depleted T cells, or T cells provided the cDNA or gDNA that made up the material.

The V end lost 6 bases, the J end lost 0 bases, and 11 bases lay between the germline ends. Per germline, CDR1 WSHSY and CDR2 SAAADI. The CDR3 has 15 residues. This clone appeared a single time. In the authors' workflow: Amplification from reference gene primers served as the basis for estimated nucleated cell counts. Only in-frame clones appear in the TCRdb table, and some are missing; sequencing was by immunoSEQ multiplex PCR. That table gives V, J and clone size, and the DNA gave D and trimming. The sample lists more than 85,000 clones, 84% occurring once. Sequenced material: peripheral blood. The receptor was isolated from a human donor in a cohort sampled during active COVID-19. The chain employs TRBV10-2 and TRBJ2-2; weak D call: TRBD2 (6 bases). The CDR3 is CASSHSGTNTGELFF. CDR3 sequence (DNA): TGCGCCAGCAGCCATAGCGGCACGAACACCGGGGAGCTGTTTTTT.